Presented here are 28 T cell receptor beta chains from one specimen sequenced in a study of shared T cell receptors in the human thymus. Clones were read by immunoSEQ multiplex PCR, and TCRdb kept only the in-frame ones, dropping some. Among fewer than 700,000 clones listed, 70% to 90% were seen once. These data also formed part of another study, on human thymus T cells.

Material for sequencing was thymocytes. These receptors originate from a boy in the first two years of life with a congenital heart defect.

The chain uses TRBV7-9 and TRBJ2-1, with D maybe TRBD2 (6 bases). Germline loops: CDR1 SEHNR, CDR2 FQNEAQ (reference sequence). The CDR3 covers 16 residues. V was pared by 1 base and J by 0 bases, with 10 bases between. The CDR3 sequence: CASSLVSGPSYNEQFF. The CDR3, as DNA: TGTGCCAGCAGCTTAGTTAGCGGACCCTCCTACAATGAGCAGTTCTTC.

The V call is TRBV30, the J call TRBJ2-7; 10 nucleotides agree with TRBD2. The ends lost 6 bases at V and 1 base at J; junction bases unmatched: 18. Germline CDR1 and CDR2: GTSNPN and SVGIG (reference sequence). This CDR3 spans 18 amino acids. DNA of the CDR3: TGTGCCTGCCGTGTCGGGACAGCAGTAGCGGGGGGATCCTACGAGCAGTACTTC. Translated: CACRVGTAVAGGSYEQYF.

V usage is TRBV5-1 and J usage is TRBJ2-7, with 7 bases matching TRBD1. Looked up from germline, CDR1 is SGHRS and CDR2 is YFSETQ. The CDR3 sequence is 15 residues long. V lost 5 bases to trimming and J lost 2 bases; unmatched junction nucleotides: 10. This CDR3 is CASRGGRAVAYEQYF. The CDR3 nucleotides are TGCGCCAGCAGAGGGGGCCGGGCCGTAGCCTACGAGCAGTACTTC.

V usage is TRBV4-1 and J usage is TRBJ2-2; 14 nucleotides agree with TRBD2. Trimming cost V 4 bases and J 6 bases; bases outside gene matches: 16. The germline V gene encodes CDR1 MGHRA and CDR2 YSYEKL. This CDR3 spans 20 amino acids. The CDR3 loop reads CASSLTPGLAGVQYPGELFF. The CDR3 DNA is TGCGCCAGCAGCCTTACGCCGGGACTAGCGGGAGTCCAGTACCCCGGGGAGCTGTTTTTT.

The chain uses TRBV7-9 and TRBJ2-1; 8 bases map to TRBD2. This CDR3 spans 19 amino acids. V gave up 1 base and J gave up 4 bases; unmatched junction bases: 15. Germline assignment: CDR1 SEHNR and CDR2 FQNEAQ (reference sequence). In DNA, the CDR3 is TGTGCCAGCAGCTTAGTGCGGGGACTAGGCGCCCCTCGATACAATGAGCAGTTCTTC. Protein sequence: CASSLVRGLGAPRYNEQFF.

This chain joins TRBV7-8 and TRBJ2-3; 9 bases align to TRBD2. The CDR3 sequence is 19 residues long. V dropped 10 bases and J dropped 0; count of bases not matched to a gene: 20. Germline CDR1 SGHVS, CDR2 FQNEAQ. Here the CDR3 reads CAIKLAGREGLASTDTQYF. DNA for the CDR3: TGTGCCATCAAACTAGCAGGGCGGGAGGGCTTAGCTAGCACAGATACGCAGTATTTT.

The V and J genes are TRBV15 and TRBJ2-5; tentative D call: TRBD1 (6 bases). Germline CDR1 reads LNHNV; CDR2 reads YYDKDF (reference sequence). V dropped 0 bases and J dropped 7 bases, with 12 bases sitting between them. The CDR3 has 14 amino acids. The CDR3 DNA reads as TGTGCCACCAGCAGAGACTCAGGGGCCGGGACCCAGTACTTC. Residues: CATSRDSGAGTQYF.

This clone was picked up one time. The chain combines TRBV10-3 with TRBJ1-5; 9 bases are shared with TRBD1. The CDR3 covers 14 residues. With 10 bases clipped from V and 6 bases from J, the junction kept 10 bases outside the gene matches. Germline CDR1 reads ENHRY; CDR2 reads SYGVKD. CDR3 sequence: CATRGDRVGQPQHF. The CDR3 region has the DNA TGTGCCACCAGGGGGGACAGGGTAGGTCAGCCCCAGCATTTT.

The chain carries TRBV5-1 and TRBJ1-2, with D possibly TRBD1 on 5 matching bases. Looked up from germline, CDR1 is SGHRS and CDR2 is YFSETQ. CDR3 size: 18 residues. V gave up 1 base and J gave up 1 base, with 20 bases separating them. CDR3 sequence reads: CASSLKGVFPISNYGYTF. CDR3 nucleotide sequence: TGCGCCAGCAGCTTGAAAGGGGTTTTCCCCATTAGTAACTATGGCTACACCTTC.

The chain is built from TRBV12-5 and TRBJ1-4; D possibly corresponds to TRBD1 (5 bases). Trimming stripped 0 bases from V and 11 bases from J, with 19 bases between. Germline V gives CDR1 LGHNT, CDR2 FRNRAP. The CDR3 extends over 16 amino acids. CDR3 sequence reads: CASGLVLKDKQEKLFF. The CDR3 DNA reads TGTGCTAGTGGTTTGGTACTAAAGGACAAGCAGGAGAAACTGTTTTTT.

The chain couples TRBV11-2 to TRBJ2-7; D may be TRBD1 (6 bases). V gave up 4 bases and J gave up 4 bases, with 20 bases separating them. Germline V gene lookup returns CDR1 SGHAT and CDR2 FQNNGV. The CDR3 sequence is 16 residues long. The CDR3 DNA reads TGTGCCAGCAGCTCCGCAACCATGACAGGACGGTACGAGCAGTACTTC. Its protein is CASSSATMTGRYEQYF.

V gene TRBV5-6 combines with J gene TRBJ2-1, with 7 positions matching TRBD1. This CDR3 spans 16 amino acids. Germline V gives CDR1 SGHDT, CDR2 YYEEEE. V gave up 2 bases and J gave up 6 bases; unmatched junction bases: 11. The CDR3 DNA follows: TGTGCCAGCAGCTTCTTCGAGAGACAGGGCGGCAATGAGCAGTTCTTC. Residues: CASSFFERQGGNEQFF.

This clone appeared once. CDR3 sequence: CASSWGARGRVDEQYF. The CDR3 nucleotides read TGCGCCAGCAGCTGGGGAGCACGCGGGAGGGTCGACGAGCAGTACTTC. The V gene is TRBV5-1, the J gene TRBJ2-7; 9 nucleotides align to TRBD2. Germline values: CDR1 SGHRS, CDR2 YFSETQ. V trimming: 3 bases; J trimming: 5 bases; junction bases outside the gene matches: 12. CDR3 length: 16 residues. Full variable domain (remainder filled in from reference TRBV5-1 and TRBJ2-7): KAGVTQTPRYLIKTRGQQVTLSCSPISGHRSVSWYQQTPGQGLQFLFEYFSETQRNKGNFPGRFSGRQFSNSRSEMNVSTLELGDSALYLCASSWGARGRVDEQYFGPGTRLTVT.

V and J are TRBV5-1 and TRBJ2-7; D uncertain. The CDR3 consists of 11 residues. Trimming left V 6 bases short and J 4 bases short, with 8 bases between. CDR1 SGHRS and CDR2 YFSETQ come from the germline V gene. This CDR3 is CASTNWYEQYF. The CDR3 region has the DNA TGCGCCAGCACCAACTGGTACGAGCAGTACTTC. The whole variable domain, remainder taken from reference TRBV5-1 and TRBJ2-7, is KAGVTQTPRYLIKTRGQQVTLSCSPISGHRSVSWYQQTPGQGLQFLFEYFSETQRNKGNFPGRFSGRQFSNSRSEMNVSTLELGDSALYLCASTNWYEQYFGPGTRLTVT.

This chain uses TRBV13 with TRBJ2-6, with D unclear. The V and J ends lost 7 bases and 0 bases respectively, with 19 bases between them. Germline loops: CDR1 PRHDT, CDR2 FYEKMQ (reference sequence). The CDR3 loop spans 18 amino acids. CDR3 in amino acids: CASIEMNPLDSGANVLTF. CDR3 DNA: TGTGCCAGCATCGAAATGAATCCACTCGACTCTGGGGCCAACGTCCTGACTTTC.

This chain uses TRBV11-2 with TRBJ1-4, with 8 bases lining up with TRBD1. J was trimmed by 5 bases and V by 5 bases; bases with no gene match: 10. This CDR3 spans 16 amino acids. CDR1 and CDR2 (germline): SGHAT, FQNNGV. CDR3 amino acids: CASSGRDRRPNEKLFF. The DNA for the CDR3 is TGTGCCAGCAGCGGGCGGGACAGGCGGCCGAATGAAAAACTGTTTTTT.

The chain combines TRBV5-4 with TRBJ2-5, with D possibly being TRBD2 (5 bases). The CDR3 extends over 14 amino acids. Trimming took off 0 bases at V and 5 bases at J, with 11 bases between the two ends. Looked up from germline, CDR1 is SGHNT and CDR2 is YYREEE (reference sequence). The CDR3 is CASSLARGQETQYF. DNA of the CDR3: TGTGCCAGCAGCTTGGCCCGCGGGCAGGAGACCCAGTACTTC.

This clone showed up just a few times. The chain links TRBV11-3 to TRBJ2-7, with D possibly being TRBD1 (6 bases). Germline V gene sequence: CDR1 SGHNT, CDR2 YENEEA. Trimming stripped 0 bases from V and 6 bases from J, with 18 bases between. CDR3 length equals 16 residues. The CDR3 loop reads CASSLEVDRPWVEQYF. As DNA, the CDR3 is TGTGCCAGCAGCTTAGAGGTCGACAGGCCGTGGGTCGAGCAGTACTTC.

The V and J genes are TRBV7-2 and TRBJ1-5; the match to TRBD1 covers 7 bases. Germline trimming cut 1 base from V and 0 bases from J; bases unmatched to any gene: 3. The germline V gene has CDR1 SGHTA and CDR2 FQGNSA. There are 16 residues in the CDR3. CDR3 coding DNA: TGTGCCAGCAGCTTAGGGGGACAGACTAGCAATCAGCCCCAGCATTTT. Translating it yields CASSLGGQTSNQPQHF.

The chain links TRBV25-1 to TRBJ2-7; 12 nucleotides align to TRBD2. Germline loops: CDR1 MGHDK, CDR2 SYGVNS. The CDR3 is 17 residues long. J was trimmed by 5 bases and V by 2 bases; bases with no gene match: 10. In DNA form, the CDR3 reads TGTGCCAGCAGTGAACGCCACGGGACTAGCGGGTTCAACGAGCAGTACTTC. It translates to CASSERHGTSGFNEQYF.

The chain links TRBV25-1 to TRBJ1-4; 8 nucleotides agree with TRBD1. The length of the CDR3 is 17 residues. The trim removed 6 bases at V and 2 bases at J, leaving 11 bases unmatched. Looked up from germline, CDR1 is MGHDK and CDR2 is SYGVNS. DNA of the CDR3: TGTGCCAGCAGAGGACAGGGAAGGGCTCAGACTAATGAAAAACTGTTTTTT. It codes for CASRGQGRAQTNEKLFF.

On this clone itself: Compared with germline, one end of the junction differs, possibly owing to a read error. The V and J genes are TRBV6-1 and TRBJ1-2; D might be TRBD1 (6 bases). The CDR3 is 18 residues long. The germline gives CDR1 MNHNS, CDR2 SASEGT. CDR3 amino acids: CASSEDVRGIISDYGYPF. As DNA, the CDR3 is TGTGCCAGCAGTGAAGATGTCAGGGGCATAATATCTGACTATGGCTACCCCTTC.

The rearrangement uses TRBV20-1 and TRBJ2-5; D gene unclear. In germline, CDR1 is DFQATT, CDR2 SNEGSKA (reference sequence). The CDR3 spans 11 residues. Trimming cost V 7 bases and J 5 bases, with 11 bases left between them. The CDR3 reads CSDSQLETQYF. DNA for the CDR3: TGCAGTGACAGCCAATTGGAGACCCAGTACTTC.

The chain joins TRBV29-1 to TRBJ2-3; a weak D match, TRBD2 (7 bases). The V gene lost 4 bases and the J gene lost 8 bases, with 13 bases spanning the gap. This CDR3 region has 12 residues. Germline CDR1 SQVTM, CDR2 ANQGSEA. The CDR3 protein is CSVVGGGGTQYF. CDR3 in DNA: TGCAGCGTTGTCGGGGGAGGGGGTACGCAGTATTTT.

The chain is built from TRBV5-1 and TRBJ2-1; no definite D call. Germline V gene lookup returns CDR1 SGHRS and CDR2 YFSETQ. This CDR3 has 12 amino acids. V lost 0 bases and J 10 bases, leaving 8 bases between the germline ends. CDR3 nucleotide sequence: TGCGCCAGCAGCTTGGATCGGGTGGAGCAGTTCTTC. This codes for CASSLDRVEQFF.

This chain uses TRBV7-6 with TRBJ1-1, with 7 bases matching TRBD1. From germline, CDR1 is SGHVS and CDR2 FNYEAQ. After removal of 8 bases from V and 2 bases from J, the junction contained 2 bases not matched to a gene. The CDR3 runs 12 residues. CDR3 residues: CASGDRNTEAFF. The CDR3 DNA sequence: TGTGCCAGCGGGGACAGAAACACTGAAGCTTTCTTT.

This clone has only one observation. This chain links TRBV4-3 with TRBJ2-2; possibly TRBD1 for D (6 bases). Germline V gene data show CDR1 as LGHNA and CDR2 as YSLEER. The length of the CDR3 is 18 residues. V was shortened by 0 bases and J by 4 bases, with 18 bases between the two germline ends. DNA of the CDR3: TGCGCCAGCAGCCAAGATGCCCTGGGGACACAAAGCACCGGGGAGCTGTTTTTT. Translated: CASSQDALGTQSTGELFF.

This rearrangement joins TRBV5-1 to TRBJ2-2, with D possibly TRBD2 on 6 matching bases. Germline CDR1 and CDR2: SGHRS and YFSETQ. V lost 4 bases, J lost 0 bases, and 10 bases lay in between. This CDR3 has 15 amino acids. In DNA form, the CDR3 reads TGCGCCAGCAGCCCTGGGACTCCGAACACCGGGGAGCTGTTTTTT. It translates to CASSPGTPNTGELFF. Using reference TRBV5-1 and TRBJ2-2 for the parts outside the CDR3, the full variable domain is KAGVTQTPRYLIKTRGQQVTLSCSPISGHRSVSWYQQTPGQGLQFLFEYFSETQRNKGNFPGRFSGRQFSNSRSEMNVSTLELGDSALYLCASSPGTPNTGELFFGEGSRLTVL.